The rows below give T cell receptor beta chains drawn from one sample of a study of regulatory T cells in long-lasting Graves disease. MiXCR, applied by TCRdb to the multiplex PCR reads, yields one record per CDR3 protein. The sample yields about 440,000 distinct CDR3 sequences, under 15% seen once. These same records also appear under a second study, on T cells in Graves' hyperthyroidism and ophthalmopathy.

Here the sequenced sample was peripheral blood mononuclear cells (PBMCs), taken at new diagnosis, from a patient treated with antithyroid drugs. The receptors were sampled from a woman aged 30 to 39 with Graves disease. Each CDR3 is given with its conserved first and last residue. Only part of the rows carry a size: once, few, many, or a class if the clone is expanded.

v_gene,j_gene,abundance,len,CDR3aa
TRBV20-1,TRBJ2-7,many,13,CSARARGSYEQYF
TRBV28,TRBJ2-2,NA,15,CASSFITKGTGELFF
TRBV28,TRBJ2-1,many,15,CASSLAGAAYNEQFF
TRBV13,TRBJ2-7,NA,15,CASSAGLAGEYEQYF
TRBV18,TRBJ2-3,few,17,CASSPTQGLAGLDTQYF
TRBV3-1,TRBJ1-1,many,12,CASSHQGTEAFF
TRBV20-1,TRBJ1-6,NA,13,CSASRGSNSPLHF
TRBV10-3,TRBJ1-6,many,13,CAIRREGESPLHF
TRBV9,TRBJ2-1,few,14,CASSTTITSHEQFF
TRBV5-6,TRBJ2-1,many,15,CASSPTVSSYNEQFF
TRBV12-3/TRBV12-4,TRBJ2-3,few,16,CASSLMTGPSTDTQYF
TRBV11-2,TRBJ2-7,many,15,CASRKAGLALYEQYF
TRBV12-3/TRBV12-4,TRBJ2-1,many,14,CASSLFSGDNEQFF
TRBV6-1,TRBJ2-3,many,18,CASSRMRAGWRLTDTQYF
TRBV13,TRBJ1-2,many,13,CASSARTGTGYTF
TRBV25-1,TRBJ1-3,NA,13,CASSVTPGNTIYF
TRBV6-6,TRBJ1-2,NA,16,CASSYSHGKAGYGYTF
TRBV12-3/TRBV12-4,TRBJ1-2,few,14,CASSTVGLGYGYTF
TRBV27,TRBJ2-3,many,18,CASSLTGGTSSSTDTQYF
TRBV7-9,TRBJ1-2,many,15,CASSSTQTANYGYTF
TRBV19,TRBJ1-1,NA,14,CASRPGHKGAEAFF
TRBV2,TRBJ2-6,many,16,CASHSTLRSGANVLTF
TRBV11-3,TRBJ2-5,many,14,CASSLAGGPSPQYF
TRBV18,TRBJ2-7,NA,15,CASSPSRDSSYEQYF